This TCR beta chain is drawn from a study of T cell clones after liver transplantation. This clone was detected only a few times. This CDR3 is 15 amino acids long. V was clipped by 5 bases and J by 6 bases, with 18 bases between them. CDR1 is SGHNT and CDR2 is YYREEE in the germline V gene (reference sequence). Only in-frame clones appear in the TCRdb table, and some are missing; sequencing was by immunoSEQ multiplex PCR. The sample holds about 51,000 clones, more than 65% seen once. This chain links TRBV5-4 with TRBJ2-1; TRBD1 might be the D (5 bases). This specimen was CD4+ T cells from blood, taken roughly 55 months after liver transplant. The source is a human patient who received a liver transplant. Part of the T cells may come from the graft donor. The CDR3 loop is CASSNSLGASNEQFF. The CDR3 nucleotides are TGTGCCAGCAGTAACTCCCTAGGGGCTAGCAATGAGCAGTTCTTC.